This is a list of T cell receptor beta chains from one sample in a study of CD8+ T cells in alopecia areata. Assay used: immunoSEQ multiplex PCR; TCRdb lists only in-frame clones, some missing. Of roughly 180,000 clones in the sample, approximately 62% were seen once. The sample in question was CD4+ T cells sorted from blood, obtained at week 0. The receptors stem from a human donor with alopecia areata. CDR3s include the opening cysteine and the closing phenylalanine or tryptophan. A D gene is named only where the DNA matches it firmly. Not every row has a clone size; where given, it reads once, few, many or a size class.

D | J | size | V | CDR3 | DNA
TRBD1 | TRBJ1-6 | . | TRBV7-9 | CASSGTDNSPLHF | TGTGCCAGCAGCGGGACAGATAATTCACCCCTCCACTTT
TRBD1 | TRBJ2-6 | . | TRBV5-1 | CASSQTTGVGSGANVLTF | TGCGCCAGCAGCCAAACGACAGGGGTAGGGTCTGGGGCCAACGTCCTGACTTTC
. | TRBJ2-6 | few | TRBV7-2 | CASSLGGRGANVLTF | TGTGCCAGCAGCTTAGGAGGGCGTGGGGCCAACGTCCTGACTTTC
. | TRBJ1-2 | . | TRBV30 | CAWSDQGYGYTF | TGTGCCTGGAGTGACCAGGGTTATGGCTACACCTTC
. | TRBJ1-4 | . | TRBV2 | CASSESWSEKLFF | TGTGCCAGCAGTGAATCTTGGAGTGAAAAACTGTTTTTT
. | TRBJ2-4 | once | TRBV7-2 | CASSQYTLAKNIQYF | TGTGCCAGCAGTCAATATACACTAGCCAAAAACATTCAGTACTTC
. | TRBJ2-7 | . | TRBV18 | CASSLKKGYEQYF | TGTGCCAGCTCTCTAAAGAAAGGTTACGAGCAGTACTTC
. | TRBJ2-6 | . | TRBV7-2 | CASSLQGTGANVLTF | TGTGCCAGCAGCTTACAGGGAACTGGGGCCAACGTCCTGACTTTC
. | TRBJ2-7 | once | TRBV18 | CASSPPGVPYEQYF | TGTGCCAGCTCACCTCCAGGGGTCCCCTACGAGCAGTACTTC
TRBD1 | TRBJ1-5 | . | TRBV30 | CAWRQGYQPQHF | TGTGCCTGGCGACAGGGATACCAGCCCCAGCATTTT
. | TRBJ2-1 | few | TRBV10-3 | CAISDRLVPNNEQFF | TGTGCCATCAGTGATCGACTAGTTCCTAACAATGAGCAGTTCTTC
. | TRBJ2-5 | . | TRBV6-5 | CASSYFGSGETQYF | TGTGCCAGCAGTTACTTCGGGTCGGGGGAGACCCAGTACTTC
. | TRBJ2-3 | once | TRBV20-1 | CSATPGGTQYF | TGCAGTGCCACCCCTGGTGGTACGCAGTATTTT
. | TRBJ1-5 | . | TRBV7-2 | CASSHRDGDQPQHF | TGTGCCAGCAGCCACCGGGACGGGGATCAGCCCCAGCATTTT
. | TRBJ1-2 | . | TRBV11-3 | CASSPTGHPNYGYTF | TGTGCCAGCAGCCCCACGGGACACCCTAACTATGGCTACACCTTC
. | TRBJ2-2 | few | TRBV23-1 | CASPTPGTSPTEDTGELFF | TGCGCCAGCCCTACCCCCGGGACATCTCCGACTGAAGACACCGGGGAGCTGTTTTTT
. | TRBJ1-1 | . | TRBV29-1 | CSVSRLNTEAFF | TGCAGCGTTTCCAGATTGAACACTGAAGCTTTCTTT
. | TRBJ2-7 | . | TRBV29-1 | CSVAGEVAYEQYF | TGCAGCGTTGCGGGGGAAGTGGCCTACGAGCAGTACTTC
TRBD1 | TRBJ1-4 | few | TRBV30 | CAWSSVDRGEKLFF | TGTGCCTGGAGTTCTGTGGACAGGGGTGAAAAACTGTTTTTT
. | TRBJ1-2 | . | TRBV25-1 | CASSAGLFYGYTF | TGTGCCAGCTCCGCGGGACTCTTCTATGGCTACACCTTC
. | TRBJ2-3 | . | TRBV10-3 | CAISGPDTQYF | TGTGCCATCAGTGGACCAGATACGCAGTATTTT
. | TRBJ1-1 | . | TRBV4-3 | CASSQDSGEAFF | TGCGCCAGCAGCCAAGATTCGGGGGAGGCTTTCTTT
. | TRBJ2-7 | . | TRBV30 | CAYRSGTAGSEQYF | TGTGCCTATCGATCCGGGACAGCGGGCTCCGAGCAGTACTTC
. | TRBJ1-1 | once | TRBV30 | CAWSVLGDTEAFF | TGTGCCTGGAGTGTACTGGGTGACACTGAAGCTTTCTTT
TRBD1 | TRBJ1-5 | few | TRBV29-1 | CSVGTGLHQPQHF | TGCAGCGTTGGGACAGGGCTTCATCAGCCCCAGCATTTT
TRBD2 | TRBJ2-1 | . | TRBV27 | CASMAGGPYEQFF | TGTGCCAGCATGGCGGGGGGGCCATATGAGCAGTTCTTC
. | TRBJ2-2 | . | TRBV29-1 | CSVRQALATGELFF | TGCAGCGTTAGGCAGGCATTGGCTACCGGGGAGCTGTTTTTT
. | TRBJ1-5 | . | TRBV6-5 | CASSYSGANQPQHF | TGTGCCAGCAGTTACTCGGGGGCGAATCAGCCCCAGCATTTT
. | TRBJ2-7 | . | TRBV5-1 | CASSDHYEQYF | TGCGCCAGCAGTGACCACTACGAGCAGTACTTC
. | TRBJ2-2 | . | TRBV30 | CAWSVRGIRTGELFF | TGTGCCTGGAGTGTAAGGGGAATCCGCACCGGGGAGCTGTTTTTT
. | TRBJ1-1 | . | TRBV29-1 | CSVEGRTPLHNTEAFF | TGCAGCGTTGAAGGTAGGACCCCACTTCATAACACTGAAGCTTTCTTT
. | TRBJ2-3 | once | TRBV7-2 | CASSLGRGGLTDTQYF | TGTGCCAGCAGCTTAGGCCGTGGGGGCCTCACAGATACGCAGTATTTT
. | TRBJ1-5 | . | TRBV27 | CASSFQGRVGQPQHF | TGTGCCAGCAGTTTCCAGGGACGGGTCGGTCAGCCCCAGCATTTT
. | TRBJ1-1 | . | TRBV6-5 | CASSLQKKNTEAFF | TGTGCCAGCAGCCTCCAGAAGAAGAACACTGAAGCTTTCTTT
. | TRBJ1-1 | . | TRBV27 | CASRGNMNTEAFF | TGTGCCAGCAGGGGAAACATGAACACTGAAGCTTTCTTT
TRBD2 | TRBJ2-2 | few | TRBV19 | CASSIQTSGVTGELFF | TGTGCCAGTAGTATACAGACTAGCGGGGTGACCGGGGAGCTGTTTTTT
. | TRBJ2-5 | . | TRBV15 | CATSRWDPPKTQYF | TGTGCCACCAGCAGGTGGGACCCCCCAAAGACCCAGTACTTC
TRBD1 | TRBJ1-2 | . | TRBV30 | CAWTRTGQGKGGYTF | TGTGCCTGGACTCGTACGGGACAGGGGAAGGGTGGCTACACCTTC
. | TRBJ2-3 | . | TRBV9 | CASSVAVTHTDTQYF | TGTGCCAGCAGCGTGGCCGTTACCCACACAGATACGCAGTATTTT
TRBD1 | TRBJ2-2 | . | TRBV11-3 | CASSFGTGNTGELFF | TGTGCCAGCAGCTTCGGGACAGGGAACACCGGGGAGCTGTTTTTT
TRBD1 | TRBJ2-1 | few | TRBV5-1 | CASSLQGDNEQFF | TGCGCCAGCAGCTTACAGGGGGACAATGAGCAGTTCTTC
. | TRBJ2-3 | . | TRBV29-1 | CSVPVVDTQYF | TGCAGCGTTCCTGTAGTCGATACGCAGTATTTT
. | TRBJ1-5 | few | TRBV29-1 | CSVAVGGGSNQPQHF | TGCAGCGTTGCCGTTGGTGGGGGGAGCAATCAGCCCCAGCATTTT
TRBD1 | TRBJ1-5 | . | TRBV30 | CAWRGTGLNQPQHF | TGTGCCTGGAGGGGGACAGGACTCAATCAGCCCCAGCATTTT
. | TRBJ2-5 | . | TRBV4-3 | CASSQGLRSETQYF | TGCGCCAGCAGCCAAGGACTGCGATCGGAGACCCAGTACTTC
. | TRBJ1-6 | . | TRBV13 | CASSQSRNSPLHF | TGTGCCAGCAGCCAAAGCCGTAATTCACCCCTCCACTTT
TRBD1 | TRBJ1-6 | . | TRBV19 | CASSPTTGANSPLHF | TGTGCCAGTAGTCCAACGACAGGGGCTAATTCACCCCTCCACTTT
. | TRBJ1-1 | . | TRBV2 | CASRVGAQAFF | TGTGCCAGCAGGGTTGGAGCCCAAGCTTTCTTT